These T cell receptor beta chains were read from a single sample in a study of blood T cell repertoires in COVID-19. The repertoire was sequenced with immunoSEQ multiplex PCR; TCRdb's copy has only in-frame clones and lacks some. Of about 480,000 clones in the sample, 89% were seen once. Sequenced: peripheral blood. Source of these receptors: a man aged 18 to 30 with COVID-19, enrolled during active disease. Each CDR3 is given with its conserved first and last residue. Fields, in order: clone size, V gene, D gene, J gene, CDR3 DNA, CDR3 protein. The D gene is left open where the match is weak. Clone sizes are given selectively: once, few, many, or a class where the clone is expanded.

>-|TRBV24-1|-|TRBJ2-2
TGTGCCACCAGGCCCCGAGACTTGAACACCGGGGAGCTGTTTTTT
CATRPRDLNTGELFF
>once|TRBV28|-|TRBJ1-6
TGTGCCAGCAGTCTAGGACACCACAGCTCCTATAATTCACCCCTCCACTTT
CASSLGHHSSYNSPLHF
>-|TRBV6-5|-|TRBJ1-3
TGTGCCAGCAGTTACTCGACATGGACAGCTGGAAACACCATATATTTT
CASSYSTWTAGNTIYF
>-|TRBV21-1|-|TRBJ1-6
TGTGCCAGCAGAGGGAACCGGGATTCAAAACAAAGCTCCTATAATTCACCCCTCCACTTT
CASRGNRDSKQSSYNSPLHF
>-|TRBV12-3/TRBV12-4|-|TRBJ1-2
TGTGCCAGCAGCGCCTATCTTTCGGGCTACACCTTC
CASSAYLSGYTF
>few|TRBV7-9|TRBD1|TRBJ1-1
TGTGCCAGCAGCTTAGCGACAGGGGGCGCGGACACTGAAGCTTTCTTT
CASSLATGGADTEAFF
>-|TRBV6-5|-|TRBJ1-1
TGTGCCAGCAGTACAGGGACACAAAACACTGAAGCTTTCTTT
CASSTGTQNTEAFF
>-|TRBV5-4|-|TRBJ2-1
TGTGCCAGCAGTCCCAGACAGGGAGGAACCTACAATGAGCAGTTCTTC
CASSPRQGGTYNEQFF
>-|TRBV7-7|TRBD1|TRBJ2-5
TGTGCCAGCAGCTTGGACAGGGGGACGGAGACCCAGTACTTC
CASSLDRGTETQYF
>-|TRBV12-3/TRBV12-4|-|TRBJ1-1
TGTGCCAGCAGCCCGAGGAACACTGAAGCTTTCTTT
CASSPRNTEAFF
>-|TRBV19|TRBD1|TRBJ1-2
TGTGCCAGTAGTCTGGACAGGGAGGATGGCTACACCTTC
CASSLDREDGYTF
>-|TRBV4-1|TRBD2|TRBJ2-5
TGCGCCAGCAGCCCCGGGGGACTAGCGGGGGGGCGCCAAGAGACCCAGTACTTC
CASSPGGLAGGRQETQYF
>-|TRBV6-5|-|TRBJ2-3
TGTGCCAGCAGTCATCCCGGACACACAGATACGCAGTATTTT
CASSHPGHTDTQYF
>-|TRBV23-1|TRBD2|TRBJ2-5
TGCGCCAGCAGTCAATCAGGACTAGCGGGAGGGTTCCAAGAGACCCAGTACTTC
CASSQSGLAGGFQETQYF
>-|TRBV3-1/TRBV3-2|TRBD1|TRBJ1-4
TGTGCCAGCAGCCGAAGAGGGACAGACGAAAAACTGTTTTTT
CASSRRGTDEKLFF
>-|TRBV3-1/TRBV3-2|-|TRBJ2-7
TGTGCCAGCAGCAACCGGGGGACCTCCTACGAGCAGTACTTC
CASSNRGTSYEQYF
>-|TRBV4-1|TRBD2|TRBJ2-5
TGCGCCAGCAGCCTCCGACTCACCCCCGGCGGGAGTTTAGGAGAGACCCAGTACTTC
CASSLRLTPGGSLGETQYF
>-|TRBV6-6|-|TRBJ1-1
TGTGCCAGCAGTTACTCGTCGGTGAACACTGAAGCTTTCTTT
CASSYSSVNTEAFF
>-|TRBV25-1|TRBD2|TRBJ2-1
TGTGCCAGCAGTGAATATAGTAGCGGGGGCTACAATGAGCAGTTCTTC
CASSEYSSGGYNEQFF
>-|TRBV15|-|TRBJ1-5
TGTGCCACCAGCAGAGAACCCGGGTATAGCAATCAGCCCCAGCATTTT
CATSREPGYSNQPQHF
>once|TRBV20-1|TRBD1|TRBJ2-7
TGCAGTGCTAGTGACAGGGATCCCTACGAGCAGTACTTC
CSASDRDPYEQYF
>-|TRBV6-6|TRBD1|TRBJ1-6
TGTGCCAGCAGTTCGACAGGGTTAGGTAATTCACCCCTCCACTTT
CASSSTGLGNSPLHF
>few|TRBV11-2|-|TRBJ2-1
TGTGCCAGCAGCTTAGTTCGGGACTCATACAATGAGCAGTTCTTC
CASSLVRDSYNEQFF
>-|TRBV30|-|TRBJ2-3
TGTGCCTGGAGTGGGAGTGAAGATACGCAGTATTTT
CAWSGSEDTQYF
>-|TRBV6-5|TRBD2|TRBJ2-2
TGTGCCAGCAGCAAGCGGGGGGGCACCGGGGAGCTGTTTTTT
CASSKRGGTGELFF
>-|TRBV6-6|-|TRBJ2-2
TGTGCCAGCAGTTCTACTGGGGCCCAAAACACCGGGGAGCTGTTTTTT
CASSSTGAQNTGELFF
>once|TRBV3-1/TRBV3-2|-|TRBJ1-4
TGTGCCAGCAGCCCTGGGAGGGGAGCTAATGAAAAACTGTTTTTT
CASSPGRGANEKLFF
>-|TRBV9|-|TRBJ2-6
TGTGCCAGCAGCGTAGCTAGGGGGGCCAACGTCCTGACTTTC
CASSVARGANVLTF
>-|TRBV15|-|TRBJ2-3
TGTGCCACCAGCAGAGCCACGGGGATAGATACGCAGTATTTT
CATSRATGIDTQYF
>-|TRBV18|TRBD2|TRBJ2-7
TGTGCCAGCTCACCAAGGGCTAGCGGGTGGATGGGCGAGCAGTACTTC
CASSPRASGWMGEQYF
>-|TRBV5-4|TRBD2|TRBJ2-1
TGTGCCAGCAGCTTGTTCGGGGGGAGAAATGAGCAGTTCTTC
CASSLFGGRNEQFF
>-|TRBV30|TRBD1|TRBJ2-1
TGTGCCTGTTATCGGGACAGGGGGTACAATGAGCAGTTCTTC
CACYRDRGYNEQFF
>-|TRBV5-1|TRBD1|TRBJ2-3
TGCGCCAGCAGCGGGACAGGTTCGGGGTTAGTAGATACGCAGTATTTT
CASSGTGSGLVDTQYF
>-|TRBV11-3|TRBD1|TRBJ1-1
TGTGCCAGCGGTAGACAGGGCGCCGAAGCTTTCTTT
CASGRQGAEAFF
>-|TRBV6-1|-|TRBJ2-3
TGTGCCACCGTTTCGGCCGGAGAAGATACGCAGTATTTT
CATVSAGEDTQYF
>-|TRBV5-4|TRBD2|TRBJ2-3
TGTGCCAGCAGGGTTGGGACTAGCGGAATTTTAGATACGCAGTATTTT
CASRVGTSGILDTQYF
>-|TRBV11-3|TRBD2|TRBJ2-3
TGTGCCAGCAGCCGAGGGGTTGGGGGGGCAGATACGCAGTATTTT
CASSRGVGGADTQYF